What follows describes a single T cell receptor (beta chain). The sample is drawn from a study of glioma-infiltrating T cells after dendritic cell vaccination. Study summary: Dendritic cell vaccine was injected intradermally three times, biweekly.

This sample's time point: after dendritic cell vaccination, including at tumor progression/relapse. Sequencing was performed with immunoSEQ multiplex PCR; in TCRdb, only in-frame clones are kept and a portion is missing. In the table there are some 10,000 clones, more than 75% of which are singletons. The sequencing here drew on blood, taken after dendritic cell vaccination. This clonotype was sampled from a human donor with glioblastoma.

The CDR3: CASSQDMSAGANVLTF. CDR3 bases: TGCGCCAGCAGCCAAGATATGAGCGCTGGGGCCAACGTCCTGACTTTC. This chain connects TRBV4-3 to TRBJ2-6; D gene uncertain. The CDR3 has 16 amino acids. Deletions cut 0 bases from V and 2 bases from J, with 8 bases between. Germline-derived CDR1 and CDR2 are LGHNA and YSLEER.